This T cell receptor beta chain was documented in a study of CD8+ T cells in alopecia areata (dated by TCRdb to 2016 to 2019). In terms of the full investigation: The treated patients took part in an open-label pilot trial in which moderate-to-severe alopecia areata was treated with oral tofacitinib at 5 to 10 mg twice daily. Tofacitinib was given for 6 to 18 months, followed by 6 months of follow-up off drug to assess delayed response and recurrence. In treated patients, disease severity was measured using the SALT score, which gives the percentage of scalp surface area affected. High-throughput TCRbeta sequencing was used to examine T cell clonal expansion in alopecia areata in both the C3H/HeJ mouse model and human patients. Scalp tissue and sorted CD4+ and CD8+ peripheral blood T cells from patchy and totalis/universalis alopecia areata patients and from healthy controls were covered by human TCRbeta sequencing. Tofacitinib-treated patients had biopsies at baseline and at 4 and 24 weeks of treatment, with a later scalp biopsy in several patients. Scalp clonality was compared across normal scalp (n=4), patchy alopecia areata scalp (n=8), and alopecia totalis/universalis scalp (n=8). RNA was obtained with the PAXgene miRNA kit for fixed scalp, the miRNeasy kit for PBMCs, and the RNeasy kit for mouse skin. TCRbeta CDR3 regions were amplified by immunoSEQ multiplex PCR with 35 Vbeta forward and 13 Jbeta reverse primers. General conclusions and limits of the study: The treated cohort was small, with a single nonresponder, so links between baseline CD8+ expansion and response need larger studies. Many expanded lesional clones persisted in scalp and blood during tofacitinib treatment, which may partly explain relapse after stopping treatment. Resident alphabeta T cells in normal human skin are also sequenced, complicating scalp TCR repertoire analysis, unlike mouse skin dominated by gammadelta T cells. Higher clonality and more expanded CD8+ clones were observed in lesional scalp than in normal scalp, particularly in alopecia totalis/universalis, a finding suggestive of antigenic drive. With tofacitinib, both scalp clonality and the number of expanded CD8+ clones among the top 100 scalp clones went down significantly. Compared with mice, TCR sequences shared between patients were less clear, possibly partly because of HLA diversity across the patient population.

From the germline V gene, CDR1 is SNHLY and CDR2 is FYNNEI. V is trimmed back by 6 bases and J by 1 base, and the junction contains 2 bases that no gene match accounts for. From cysteine to phenylalanine, the CDR3 is 13 amino acids long. Kept here is only the CDR3 DNA, which spans 39 bases and is read in frame from base 1. Library construction relied on the immunoSEQ multiplex PCR assay. RNA was extracted from all samples and reverse transcribed into cDNA as template for TCR sequencing. First-strand cDNA was synthesized using SuperScript III with a 2:1 mix of oligo-dT and random hexamers. A synthetic immune receptor repertoire was used to gauge amplification bias, and whatever bias remained was removed computationally. For the original study's pipeline: Raw reads were preprocessed to remove errors, and CDR3 was defined according to IMGT conventions as the region from the conserved cysteine to phenylalanine. To get clonality, Shannon entropy was normalized by log2 of the number of productive unique TCRs and the result was subtracted from 1. CD4 or CD8 identity of scalp clones was inferred by cross-referencing scalp TCRbeta sequences with sorted blood CD4 and CD8 repertoires. TCRdb took over this immuneACCESS table, retaining in-frame rearrangements with V and J assigned. Such tables are incomplete; in checked studies, under half of the missing clones stem from an unresolved V gene, and the remainder is unexplained. V and J calls plus clone size are reproduced from that table; the DNA served to infer D and trimming. Present in this sample are roughly 250,000 clones, around 64% of which were seen just once. More than 0.85% of the sample lies in the top ten.

Turning to this clone: The antigen it binds to is not known. Since a much larger clone is just one base distant, this may be a read error.

In the paper's terms, the treatment or condition label means: oral pan-JAK inhibitor, 5-10 mg twice daily. Lesional scalp punch biopsies and peripheral blood were collected from alopecia areata patients. PBMCs were isolated by density centrifugation and stained for CD3, CD4 and CD8, and CD4+ and CD8+ T cells were sorted on a FACSAria. The sequenced sample was CD4+ T cells sorted from blood, obtained at roughly week 52, from a patient treated with tofacitinib. This TCR derives from a human donor with alopecia areata. The chain uses TRBV2 and TRBJ1-2; TRBD1 aligns with 7 central bases. The DNA sequence follows: TGTGCCAGCAGCCGGGACAGTAACTATGGCTACACCTTC. Its amino acids are CASSRDSNYGYTF.